This TCR beta chain was captured by sequencing in a study of cytomegalovirus exposure and HLA in healthy donors (dated by TCRdb to about 2017). For the study in its entirety: According to a later analysis, the 120 or so validation repertoires were produced on the same platform as the roughly 600 repertoires of the first cohort. The aim of the study was to test whether cataloging public T cell receptors could identify signatures of past pathogen exposure. A separate validation cohort of about 110 different subjects was used in addition to the roughly 670-subject first cohort. To predict cytomegalovirus infection status, the study brought together high-throughput TCR immunosequencing, statistical association of individual TCRs with disease status, and machine learning. Points the paper makes about the study in general: A later analysis had no HLA typing for the validation cohort, so co-occurrence there was scored across all 110 or so repertoires. The authors suggested that the approach could potentially be generalized to other disease states and immunological phenotypes. In the study, roughly 160 TCR beta chains were listed as associated with cytomegalovirus. In vitro tests confirmed that three of the cytomegalovirus-associated TCR beta chains recognize cytomegalovirus antigens. While some public TCRs were present in many individuals, most TCR sequences turned up only very rarely across donors. The classifier was reported to diagnose cytomegalovirus status with high specificity and sensitivity in both the original cohort and the validation cohort. In a later analysis, TCRs clustered in the first cohort were found to also tend to co-occur in the 120 or so validation repertoires, with approximately 95% of cluster scores above 0.

Receptor amplification or capture employed the immunoSEQ multiplex PCR assay. On the authors' methods: A statistical classification framework was developed to diagnose cytomegalovirus status using the catalog of TCR beta chain sequences. This is the immuneACCESS table as TCRdb keeps it, with only in-frame sequences that have V and J called. A part of the clones is gone; compared with another copy, unresolved V genes explain less than half, and the rest is unexplained. V and J calls and clone size are given by that table; D and trimming were obtained from the DNA. For this sample the table gives 60,000 to 75,000 clones, of which roughly 94% were detected only once. The leading ten clones occupy around 7% of the sample. The donors were included in the validation cohort of some 120 subjects, a group kept apart from the roughly 690-subject first cohort. A remark on this clone: Its antigen remains unidentified. Base qualities are not provided; no much larger clone lies one nucleotide away.

The TCR originated in a woman aged 18-29 years in good health and CMV-seropositive. The sequenced sample consisted of PBMCs.

The CDR3 region: CASSVSSARLETQYF. The nucleotide sequence reads as follows: TGCGCCAGCAGCGTCTCGAGTGCTCGTTTGGAGACCCAGTACTTC. The chain couples TRBV5-1 to TRBJ2-5; the D gene cannot be named for sure. Looking up the germline V gene yields CDR1 SGHRS and CDR2 YFSETQ. From cysteine to phenylalanine, the CDR3 is 15 amino acids long. Only the CDR3 region is kept as DNA, spanning 45 bases read in frame from base 1. The V end loses 4 bases and the J end loses 5 bases, and a stretch of 18 bases separates them. Reference TRBV5-1 and TRBJ2-5 proteins supply the regions before and after the CDR3; the full variable domain is: KAGVTQTPRYLIKTRGQQVTLSCSPISGHRSVSWYQQTPGQGLQFLFEYFSETQRNKGNFPGRFSGRQFSNSRSEMNVSTLELGDSALYLCASSVSSARLETQYFGPGTRLLVL.